This passage covers 5 T cell receptor beta chains from one sample sequenced in a study of blood T cell repertoires in COVID-19. Produced via immunoSEQ multiplex PCR; TCRdb's table is partial and in-frame only. The table has under 150,000 clones, around 81% seen once. The material sequenced was peripheral blood. The receptors originated from a woman aged 60 to 75 with active or convalescent COVID-19.

The chain carries TRBV3-1 (or the pseudogene TRBV3-2) and TRBJ2-3; 11 bases line up with TRBD1. Per germline, CDR1 LGHDT and CDR2 YNNKEL (reference sequence). This CDR3 has 17 residues. The junction had 6 bases not matched to a gene; V was cut back by 2 bases and J by 2 bases. The CDR3: CASSQSGTGGPTDTQYF. Here the CDR3 DNA reads TGTGCCAGCAGCCAATCCGGGACAGGGGGGCCCACAGATACGCAGTATTTT.

The chain has TRBV27 and TRBJ1-4, with TRBD1 matching over 8 bases. Germline-derived CDR1 and CDR2 are MNHEY and SMNVEV (reference sequence). This CDR3 is built from 14 residues. V was pared by 6 bases and J by 6 bases, with 6 bases of the junction left unmatched. The CDR3 reads CASRVQGGDEKLFF. The DNA of the CDR3 is TGTGCCAGCAGGGTACAGGGGGGGGATGAAAAACTGTTTTTT. Full variable domain (missing parts from reference TRBV27 and TRBJ1-4): EAQVTQNPRYLITVTGKKLTVTCSQNMNHEYMSWYRQDPGLGLRQIYYSMNVEVTDKGDVPEGYKVSRKEKRNFPLILESPSPNQTSLYFCASRVQGGDEKLFFGSGTQLSVL.

V is TRBV6-2 or TRBV6-3 and J is TRBJ2-3; 8 bases align to TRBD2. V dropped 4 bases and J dropped 3; count of bases not matched to a gene: 6. The CDR3 is made up of 15 amino acids. The V gene's germline CDR1 is MNHEY and CDR2 SVGEGT. The CDR3 DNA reads as TGTGCCAGCAGTTTTCTAGCGGGTCGGACAGATACGCAGTATTTT. This encodes CASSFLAGRTDTQYF.

The chain uses TRBV4-3 and TRBJ1-6; 8 bases match TRBD1. Germline V gives CDR1 LGHNA, CDR2 YSLEER. The V gene end was trimmed by 0 bases and the J gene end by 7 bases; junction bases not matched to a gene: 2. The CDR3 contains 15 residues. CDR3 loop: CASSQDRGQNSPLHF. The CDR3 nucleotides read TGCGCCAGCAGCCAAGACAGGGGGCAGAATTCACCCCTCCACTTT.

The sample holds one count of this clone. The rearrangement joins TRBV7-9 to TRBJ1-1; D ambiguous. Germline loops: CDR1 SEHNR, CDR2 FQNEAQ (reference sequence). This CDR3 is built from 15 residues. CDR3 nucleotide sequence: TGTGCGCTAACCTACCCGACAATGAGGAACACTGAAGCTTTCTTT. It encodes CALTYPTMRNTEAFF.